The next 8 T cell receptor beta chains were all read from a single sample in a study of T cell responses to AZD1222 COVID-19 vaccine. Repertoires were generated with immunoSEQ multiplex PCR, while TCRdb's copy carries only in-frame clones and drops some. The sample consists of roughly 150,000 clones, over 75% of them appearing once. The source was peripheral blood, collected on day 0 of AZD1222 vaccination. These receptors all come from an adult in good health.

The V gene is TRBV5-1, the J gene TRBJ2-3, with a weak D call TRBD2 (5 bases). Trimming stripped 0 bases from V and 1 base from J, with 9 bases between. Looked up from germline, CDR1 is SGHRS and CDR2 is YFSETQ. This CDR3 is built from 15 residues. This CDR3 is CASSLGGSGTDTQYF. The CDR3 coding sequence is TGCGCCAGCAGCTTGGGAGGGTCTGGCACAGATACGCAGTATTTT. Filled out from reference TRBV5-1 and TRBJ2-3, the complete variable domain reads KAGVTQTPRYLIKTRGQQVTLSCSPISGHRSVSWYQQTPGQGLQFLFEYFSETQRNKGNFPGRFSGRQFSNSRSEMNVSTLELGDSALYLCASSLGGSGTDTQYFGPGTRLTVL.

The chain is built from TRBV28 and TRBJ2-7, with 11 nucleotides matching TRBD2. Per the germline V gene, CDR1 is MDHEN and CDR2 is SYDVKM. The CDR3 is 15 amino acids. V shed 8 bases and J 2 bases; nucleotides not matched to a gene: 8. The CDR3 DNA follows: TGTGCCAGCTTGGCTAGCGGGAGGCTCCCCTACGAGCAGTACTTC. It is translated as CASLASGRLPYEQYF.

The J gene is TRBJ1-6, the V gene TRBV7-2, with D unresolved. Germline V gives CDR1 SGHTA, CDR2 FQGNSA. CDR3 length: 14 residues. V dropped 1 base and J dropped 8 bases, with 9 bases sitting between them. The CDR3 spells CASSLDRTYSPLHF. The CDR3 DNA follows: TGTGCCAGCAGCTTAGACCGGACCTATTCACCCCTCCACTTT.

The chain carries TRBV29-1 and TRBJ2-5; maybe TRBD2 (5 bases). The CDR3 consists of 14 residues. In germline, CDR1 is SQVTM, CDR2 ANQGSEA. Trimming removed 7 bases at V and 2 bases at J, with 17 bases between. The CDR3 region is CSALTVATQETQYF. CDR3 DNA sequence: TGCAGCGCCCTGACTGTAGCGACACAAGAGACCCAGTACTTC.

The chain links TRBV7-2 to TRBJ2-3; the D gene is possibly TRBD1 (6 bases). CDR3 length: 17 amino acids. CDR1 and CDR2 (germline): SGHTA, FQGNSA. V gave up 5 bases and J gave up 2 bases, with 20 bases separating them. The CDR3 is CASSPRTGIIPTDTQYF. DNA of the CDR3: TGTGCCAGCAGCCCCCGAACAGGGATTATACCCACAGATACGCAGTATTTT.

The V call is TRBV5-1, the J call TRBJ1-3; TRBD1 matches 9 bases. CDR3 length equals 15 residues. J lost 2 bases, V lost 4 bases, and 4 bases had no gene match. The V gene's germline CDR1 is SGHRS and CDR2 YFSETQ. The DNA for the CDR3 is TGCGCCAGCAGCGGGGGGACAGGGACTGGAAACACCATATATTTT. This encodes CASSGGTGTGNTIYF.

The rearrangement links TRBV28 to TRBJ2-7; 15 bases match TRBD2. V gave up 1 base and J gave up 4 bases; unmatched junction bases: 17. The germline V gene has CDR1 MDHEN and CDR2 SYDVKM. The CDR3 has 21 residues. CDR3 sequence reads: CASSLLVGGGLAGGMPYEQYF. The CDR3 DNA is TGTGCCAGCAGTTTATTGGTGGGTGGAGGACTAGCGGGAGGGATGCCTTACGAGCAGTACTTC.

This clone was seen just once. CDR3 region: CASSQEGNTYYHNEQFF. CDR3 sequence (DNA): TGCGCCAGCAGCCAAGAAGGGAATACCTACTACCACAATGAGCAGTTCTTC. This sequence joins TRBV4-1 and TRBJ2-1; D uncertain. CDR3 length: 17 residues. CDR1 is MGHRA, CDR2 YSYEKL, per germline. V was trimmed by 0 bases and J by 5 bases, leaving 17 bases between them.